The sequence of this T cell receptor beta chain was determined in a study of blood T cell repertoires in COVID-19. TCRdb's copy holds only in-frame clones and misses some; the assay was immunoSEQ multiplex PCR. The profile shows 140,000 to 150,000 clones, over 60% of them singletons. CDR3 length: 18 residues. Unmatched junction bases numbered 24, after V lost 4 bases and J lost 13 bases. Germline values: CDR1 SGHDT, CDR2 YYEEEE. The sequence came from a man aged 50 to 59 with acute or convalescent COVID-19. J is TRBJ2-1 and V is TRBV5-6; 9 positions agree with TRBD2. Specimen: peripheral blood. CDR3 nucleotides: TGTGCCAGCAGCCCGACTCTTATAGCGGGGGCCCTTTTAGCTCGACAGTTCTTC. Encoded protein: CASSPTLIAGALLARQFF.